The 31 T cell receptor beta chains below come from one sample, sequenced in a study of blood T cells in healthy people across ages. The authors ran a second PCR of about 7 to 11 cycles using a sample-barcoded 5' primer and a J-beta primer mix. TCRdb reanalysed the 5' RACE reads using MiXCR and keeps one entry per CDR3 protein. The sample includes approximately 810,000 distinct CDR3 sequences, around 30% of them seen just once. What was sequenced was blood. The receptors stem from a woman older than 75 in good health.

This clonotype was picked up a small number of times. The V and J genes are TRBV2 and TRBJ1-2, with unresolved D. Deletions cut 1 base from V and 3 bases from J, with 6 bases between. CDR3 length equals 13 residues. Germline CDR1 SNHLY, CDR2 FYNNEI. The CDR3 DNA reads TGTGCCAGCAGTGAAGAATTATACTATGGCTACACCTTC. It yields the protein CASSEELYYGYTF. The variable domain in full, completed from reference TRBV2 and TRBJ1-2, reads EPEVTQTPSHQVTQMGQEVILRCVPISNHLYFYWYRQILGQKVEFLVSFYNNEISEKSEIFDDQFSVERPDGSNFTLKIRSTKLEDSAMYFCASSEELYYGYTFGSGTRLTVV.

The CDR3 DNA is TGTGCCAGCAGTATTTCCTTAGGGGACGAGCAGTACTTC. Translating it yields CASSISLGDEQYF. The chain uses TRBV6-1 and TRBJ2-7, with D possibly matching TRBD1 (5 bases). Germline V gene sequence: CDR1 MNHNS, CDR2 SASEGT. Trimming left V 5 bases short and J 5 bases short, with 13 bases between. The CDR3 has 13 residues.

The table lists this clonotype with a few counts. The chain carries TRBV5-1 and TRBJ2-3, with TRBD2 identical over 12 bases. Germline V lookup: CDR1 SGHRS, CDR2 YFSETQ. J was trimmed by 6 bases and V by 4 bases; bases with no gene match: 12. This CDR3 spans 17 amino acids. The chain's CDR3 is CASSLSRTSGTSDTQYF. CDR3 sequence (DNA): TGCGCCAGCAGCCTCTCAAGGACTAGCGGGACCAGCGATACGCAGTATTTT. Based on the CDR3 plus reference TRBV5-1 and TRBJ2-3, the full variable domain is KAGVTQTPRYLIKTRGQQVTLSCSPISGHRSVSWYQQTPGQGLQFLFEYFSETQRNKGNFPGRFSGRQFSNSRSEMNVSTLELGDSALYLCASSLSRTSGTSDTQYFGPGTRLTVL.

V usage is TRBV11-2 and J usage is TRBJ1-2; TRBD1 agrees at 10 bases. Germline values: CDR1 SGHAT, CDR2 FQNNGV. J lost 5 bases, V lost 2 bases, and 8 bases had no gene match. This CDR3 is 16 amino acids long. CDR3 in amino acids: CASSLQTGGVRYGYTF. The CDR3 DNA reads TGTGCCAGCAGCTTACAGACAGGGGGCGTTCGGTATGGCTACACCTTC.

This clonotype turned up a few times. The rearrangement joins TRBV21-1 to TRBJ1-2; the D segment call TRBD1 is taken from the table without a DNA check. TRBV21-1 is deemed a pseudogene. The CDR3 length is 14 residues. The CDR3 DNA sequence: TGTGCCAGCAGCAGACAGGGGTACGGCTATGGCTACACCTTC. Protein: CASSRQGYGYGYTF.

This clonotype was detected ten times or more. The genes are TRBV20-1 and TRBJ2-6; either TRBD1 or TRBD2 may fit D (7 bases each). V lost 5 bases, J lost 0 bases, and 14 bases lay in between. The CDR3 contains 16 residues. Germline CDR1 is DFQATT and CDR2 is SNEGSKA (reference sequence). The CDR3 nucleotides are TGCAGTGCTCAGGGGGGGCCCCTCTCTGGGGCCAACGTCCTGACTTTC. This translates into CSAQGGPLSGANVLTF.

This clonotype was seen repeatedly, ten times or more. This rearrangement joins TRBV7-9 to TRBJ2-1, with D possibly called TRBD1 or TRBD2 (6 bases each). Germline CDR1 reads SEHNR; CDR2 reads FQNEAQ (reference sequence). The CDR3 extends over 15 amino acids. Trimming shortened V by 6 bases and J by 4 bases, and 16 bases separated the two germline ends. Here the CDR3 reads CASREGGPLYNEQFF. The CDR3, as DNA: TGTGCCAGCAGAGAGGGGGGCCCGTTGTACAATGAGCAGTTCTTC.

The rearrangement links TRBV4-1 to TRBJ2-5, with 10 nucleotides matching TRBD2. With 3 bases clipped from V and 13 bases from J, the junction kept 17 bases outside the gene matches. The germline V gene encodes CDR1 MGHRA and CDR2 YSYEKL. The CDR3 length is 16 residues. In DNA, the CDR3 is TGCGCCAGCAGCCACCTTAGCGGGGGGCCTGAAGGAGTTAGGTACTTC. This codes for CASSHLSGGPEGVRYF.

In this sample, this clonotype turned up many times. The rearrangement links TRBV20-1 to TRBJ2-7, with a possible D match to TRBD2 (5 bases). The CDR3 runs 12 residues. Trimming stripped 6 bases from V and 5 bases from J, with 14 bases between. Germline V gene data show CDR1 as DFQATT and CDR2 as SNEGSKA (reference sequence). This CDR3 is CSARRGNDEQYF. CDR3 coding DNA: TGCAGTGCCCGGAGAGGGAATGACGAGCAGTACTTC.

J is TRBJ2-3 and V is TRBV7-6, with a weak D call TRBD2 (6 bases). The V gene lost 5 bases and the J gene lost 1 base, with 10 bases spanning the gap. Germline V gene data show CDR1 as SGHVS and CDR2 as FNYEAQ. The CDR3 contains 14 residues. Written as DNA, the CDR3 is TGTGCCAGCAGCCAGCCTAGCGGCACAGATACGCAGTATTTT. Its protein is CASSQPSGTDTQYF.

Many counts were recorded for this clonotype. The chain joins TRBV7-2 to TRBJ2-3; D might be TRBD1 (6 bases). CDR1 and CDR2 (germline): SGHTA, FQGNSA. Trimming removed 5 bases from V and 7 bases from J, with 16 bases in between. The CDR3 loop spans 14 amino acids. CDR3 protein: CASSPRTARHTQYF. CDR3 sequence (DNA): TGTGCCAGCAGCCCCCGGACAGCGCGTCATACGCAGTATTTT.

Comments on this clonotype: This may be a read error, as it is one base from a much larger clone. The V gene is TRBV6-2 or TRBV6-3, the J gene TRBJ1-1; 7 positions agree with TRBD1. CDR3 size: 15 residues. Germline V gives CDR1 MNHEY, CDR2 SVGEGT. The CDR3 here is CACSYRRQGNTEAFF. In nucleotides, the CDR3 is TGTGCCTGCAGTTACCGTCGACAGGGGAACACTGAAGCTTTCTTT.

The chain's CDR3 is CASRDKSTNEKLFF. CDR3 coding DNA: TGTGCCAGCAGAGACAAGTCAACTAATGAAAAACTGTTTTTT. The V call is TRBV2, the J call TRBJ1-4; D not resolved. The length of the CDR3 is 14 residues. CDR1 SNHLY and CDR2 FYNNEI come from the germline V gene. V was cut by 6 bases and J by 0 bases, with 8 bases left in between.

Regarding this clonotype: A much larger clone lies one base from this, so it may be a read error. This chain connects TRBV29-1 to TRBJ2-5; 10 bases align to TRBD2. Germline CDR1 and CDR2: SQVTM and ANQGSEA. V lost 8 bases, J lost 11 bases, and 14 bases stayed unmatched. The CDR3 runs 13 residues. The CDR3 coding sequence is TGCAGCCTTTGGACTAGCGGTTACAATGAGCAGTACTTC. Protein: CSLWTSGYNEQYF.

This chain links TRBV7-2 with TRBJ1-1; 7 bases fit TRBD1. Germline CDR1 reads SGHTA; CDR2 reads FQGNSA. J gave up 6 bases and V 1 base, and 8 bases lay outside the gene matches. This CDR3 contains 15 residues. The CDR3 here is CASSLVSTGEAEAFF. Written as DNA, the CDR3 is TGTGCCAGCAGCTTAGTATCCACAGGGGAGGCTGAAGCTTTCTTT.

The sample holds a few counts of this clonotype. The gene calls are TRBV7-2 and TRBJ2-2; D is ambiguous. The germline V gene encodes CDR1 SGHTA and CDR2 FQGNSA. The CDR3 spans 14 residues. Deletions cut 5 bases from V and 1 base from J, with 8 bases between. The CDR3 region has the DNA TGTGCCAGCAGCCGGACCTTGAACACCGGGGAGCTGTTTTTT. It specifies CASSRTLNTGELFF.

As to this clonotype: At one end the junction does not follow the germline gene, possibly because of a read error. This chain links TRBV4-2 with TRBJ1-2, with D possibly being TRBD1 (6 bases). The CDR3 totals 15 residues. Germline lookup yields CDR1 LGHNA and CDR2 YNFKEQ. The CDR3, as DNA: TGTACCAGCAGCCAAGATTGGGGGGCTCGGTATGGCTACACCTTC. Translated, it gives CTSSQDWGARYGYTF.

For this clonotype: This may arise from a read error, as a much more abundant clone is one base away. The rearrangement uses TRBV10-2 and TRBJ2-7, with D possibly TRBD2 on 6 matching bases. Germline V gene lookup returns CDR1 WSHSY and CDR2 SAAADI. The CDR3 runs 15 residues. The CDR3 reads CARSEIEGLAYEQYF. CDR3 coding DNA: TGCGCCAGAAGTGAGATCGAGGGACTCGCCTACGAGCAGTACTTC.

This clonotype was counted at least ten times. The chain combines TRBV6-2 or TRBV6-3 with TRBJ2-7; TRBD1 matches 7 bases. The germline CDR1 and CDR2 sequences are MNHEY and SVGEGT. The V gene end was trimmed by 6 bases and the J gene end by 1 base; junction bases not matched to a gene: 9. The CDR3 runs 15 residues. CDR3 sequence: CASRFITGDSYEQYF. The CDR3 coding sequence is TGTGCCAGCAGATTTATTACAGGGGATTCCTACGAGCAGTACTTC.

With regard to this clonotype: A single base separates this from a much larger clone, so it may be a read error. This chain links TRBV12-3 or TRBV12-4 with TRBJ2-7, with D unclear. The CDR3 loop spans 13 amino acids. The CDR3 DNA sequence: TGTGCCAGCAGGTTAGCTCGATCCTACGAGCAGTACTTC. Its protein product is CASRLARSYEQYF.

In DNA form, the CDR3 reads TGTGCCAGCTCACCCGGTAGCGGGGACTCCTACGAGCAGTACTTC. As protein: CASSPGSGDSYEQYF. The chain links TRBV18 to TRBJ2-5; TRBD2 matches at 8 bases. The assigned J gene may be wrong: the sequence end matches TRBJ2-7 better. The CDR3 extends over 15 amino acids. From germline, CDR1 is KGHSH and CDR2 LQKENI.

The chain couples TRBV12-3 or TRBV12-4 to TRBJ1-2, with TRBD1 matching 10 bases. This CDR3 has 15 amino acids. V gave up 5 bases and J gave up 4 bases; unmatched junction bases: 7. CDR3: CASSTRTGGVYGYTF. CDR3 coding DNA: TGTGCCAGCAGTACAAGGACAGGGGGTGTCTATGGCTACACCTTC.

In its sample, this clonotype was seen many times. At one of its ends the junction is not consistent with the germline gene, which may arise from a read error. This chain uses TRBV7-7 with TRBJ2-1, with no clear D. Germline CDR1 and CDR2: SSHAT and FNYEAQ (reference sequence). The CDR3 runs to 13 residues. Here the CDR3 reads CASSFGFKGQQFF. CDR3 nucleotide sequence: TGTGCTAGCAGCTTCGGCTTCAAAGGACAGCAGTTCTTC.

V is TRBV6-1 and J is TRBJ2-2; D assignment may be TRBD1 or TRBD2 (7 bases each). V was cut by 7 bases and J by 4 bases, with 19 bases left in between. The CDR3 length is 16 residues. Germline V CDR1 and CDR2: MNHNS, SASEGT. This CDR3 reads CASTNGEGASTGELFF. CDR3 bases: TGTGCCAGCACCAACGGGGAGGGGGCGAGCACCGGGGAGCTGTTTTTT.

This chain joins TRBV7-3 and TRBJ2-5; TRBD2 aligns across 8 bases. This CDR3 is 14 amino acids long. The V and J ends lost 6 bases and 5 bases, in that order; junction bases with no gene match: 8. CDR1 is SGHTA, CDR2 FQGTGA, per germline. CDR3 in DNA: TGTGCCAGCAGTTCGGGGGGGCGGAGGGAGACCCAGTACTTC. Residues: CASSSGGRRETQYF.

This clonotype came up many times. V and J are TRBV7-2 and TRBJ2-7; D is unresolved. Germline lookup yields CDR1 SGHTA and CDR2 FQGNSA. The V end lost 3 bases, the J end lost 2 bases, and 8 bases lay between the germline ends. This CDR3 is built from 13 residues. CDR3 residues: CASSLNVPYEQYF. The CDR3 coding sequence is TGTGCCAGCAGCTTGAACGTCCCCTACGAGCAGTACTTC.

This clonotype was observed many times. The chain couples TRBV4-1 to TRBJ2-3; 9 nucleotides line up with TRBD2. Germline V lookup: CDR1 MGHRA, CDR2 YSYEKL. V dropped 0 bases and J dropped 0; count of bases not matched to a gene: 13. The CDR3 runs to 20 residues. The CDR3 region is CASSQDRLAGVPKSTDTQYF. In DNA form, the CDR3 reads TGCGCCAGCAGCCAAGATCGGTTAGCGGGGGTCCCGAAAAGCACAGATACGCAGTATTTT.

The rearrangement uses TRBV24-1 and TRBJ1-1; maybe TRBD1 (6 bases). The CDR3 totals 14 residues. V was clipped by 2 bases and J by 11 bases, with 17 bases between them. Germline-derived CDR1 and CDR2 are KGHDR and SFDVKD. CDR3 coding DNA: TGTGCCACCAGTGATTCAAGACAGGCCGGGCGGGCTTTCTTT. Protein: CATSDSRQAGRAFF.

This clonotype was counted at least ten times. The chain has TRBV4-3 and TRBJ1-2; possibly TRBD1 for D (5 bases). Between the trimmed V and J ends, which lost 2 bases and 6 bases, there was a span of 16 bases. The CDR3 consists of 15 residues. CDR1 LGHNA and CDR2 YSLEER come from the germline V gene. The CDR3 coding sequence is TGCGCCAGCAGCCAACGCCAGGGCGGGGTTAATGGCTACACCTTC. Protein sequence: CASSQRQGGVNGYTF.

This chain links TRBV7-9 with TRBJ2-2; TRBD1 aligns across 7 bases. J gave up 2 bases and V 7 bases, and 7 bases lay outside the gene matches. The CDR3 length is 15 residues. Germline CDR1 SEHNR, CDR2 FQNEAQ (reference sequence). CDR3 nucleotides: TGTGCCAGCAACCCACGGGACAGAAACACCGGGGAGCTGTTTTTT. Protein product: CASNPRDRNTGELFF.

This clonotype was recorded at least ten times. For the CDR3, the DNA is TGCAGTGCTAGTTCCGACTCTGGGGCCAACGTCCTGACTTTC. It is translated as CSASSDSGANVLTF. The chain recombines TRBV20-1 with TRBJ2-6; no reliable D call. Germline CDR1 DFQATT, CDR2 SNEGSKA (reference sequence). The ends were cut back, 3 bases at V and 0 bases at J, with 6 bases in the middle. The CDR3 spans 14 residues.